The rows below give T cell receptor beta chains drawn from one sample of a study of T-cell memory formation after mild COVID-19. One entry per CDR3 protein results from TCRdb running MiXCR on the 5' RACE reads. The table has a few hundred thousand distinct CDR3 sequences, 25% to 30% seen once. The sample consisted of PBMCs or a T cell subset sorted from them (not recorded which). These receptors were taken from an adult woman who had mild COVID-19 (a few samples of this study predate the infection). Cell type and time point are not known. Each CDR3 is given with its conserved first and last residue. A D gene is named only where the DNA matches it firmly. Only some rows state a clone size, as once, few, many or a class for expanded clones.

abundance	v_gene	d_gene	j_gene	CDR3nt	CDR3aa
few	TRBV12-3/TRBV12-4	TRBD1	TRBJ2-3	TGTGCCAGCAACTTGGGCAGGGGGCGGACTTCTAGCACAGATACGCAGTATTTT	CASNLGRGRTSSTDTQYF
-	TRBV6-1	-	TRBJ1-2	TGTGCCAGCAGCCTAGGGACTCCTGGTGGGGTCTATGGCTACACCTTC	CASSLGTPGGVYGYTF
-	TRBV7-9	TRBD1	TRBJ2-2	TGTGCCAGCAGCGCAACATCCGGGACAGGGTCCGGGGAGCTGTTTTTT	CASSATSGTGSGELFF
few	TRBV5-5	-	TRBJ2-5	TGTGCCAGCAGCTTGACAGAACCCCAAGAGACCCAGTACTTC	CASSLTEPQETQYF
many	TRBV12-3/TRBV12-4	-	TRBJ2-2	TGTGCCAGCAGCATCACCGGGGAGCTGTTTTTT	CASSITGELFF
-	TRBV24-1	-	TRBJ2-2	TGTGCCACCAGTATCCCCGGGGAGCTGTTTTTT	CATSIPGELFF
few	TRBV27	-	TRBJ1-2	TGCACCAGCAGTTTATCGCGGGGGCGTTGCTATGGCTACACCTTC	CTSSLSRGRCYGYTF
-	TRBV7-3	TRBD2	TRBJ2-2	TGTGCCAGCAGCTTAACCGGGACTAGCGGGAGGGCCTCCGGGGAGCTGTTTTTT	CASSLTGTSGRASGELFF
few	TRBV28	TRBD2	TRBJ2-5	TGTGCCAGCAGTAATACCGGGACTAGCGAAGAGACCCAGTACTTC	CASSNTGTSEETQYF
few	TRBV20-1	-	TRBJ2-3	TGCAGTGCTAGTCTCTTCCCTAGCACAGATACGCAGTATTTT	CSASLFPSTDTQYF
-	TRBV7-6	TRBD2	TRBJ2-3	TGTGCCAGCAGCTTAGGGGCTAGCGGGATAGGCACAGATACGCAGTATTTT	CASSLGASGIGTDTQYF
few	TRBV4-1	-	TRBJ1-1	TGCGCCAGCAGCACCCTCGAGGGTCAGGCTGAAGCTTTCTTT	CASSTLEGQAEAFF
-	TRBV6-1	-	TRBJ2-7	TGTGCCAGCAGTCGGGACGGGGTAGGGGAGCAGTACTTC	CASSRDGVGEQYF
-	TRBV3-1	TRBD2	TRBJ2-1	TGTGCCAGCAGCTTACAGGCGGCTAGAGCTAGCGGGCAGTTCTTC	CASSLQAARASGQFF
once	TRBV7-8	-	TRBJ2-7	TGTGCCAGCAGTTTTGCAGGGTACACTACCCACGAGCAGTACTTC	CASSFAGYTTHEQYF
few	TRBV11-3	TRBD1	TRBJ1-1	TGTGCCAGCAGCTCCCAAATGGGGACAGGGTTGTTCTTT	CASSSQMGTGLFF
few	TRBV19	-	TRBJ2-7	TGTGCCAGTAGTATCGGGGGATCGGCCTACGAGCAGTACTTC	CASSIGGSAYEQYF
-	TRBV5-4	TRBD1	TRBJ1-2	TGTGCCAGCAGCCTACAGGGGTTAGGAGTCAGGGGGAGTGGCTACACCTTC	CASSLQGLGVRGSGYTF
-	TRBV24-1	-	TRBJ2-3	TGTGCCACCAGTGATTTGCCAGCTGCCGGACCTAGCACAGATACGCAGTATTTT	CATSDLPAAGPSTDTQYF
few	TRBV2	-	TRBJ1-6	TGTGCCAGCAGCCTTGGGAGGGACCGCCTCGCTGCACCCCTCCACTTT	CASSLGRDRLAAPLHF
-	TRBV5-4	-	TRBJ2-5	TGTGCCAGCAGCTTTACGTACCAAGAGACCCAGTACTTC	CASSFTYQETQYF
few	TRBV12-3/TRBV12-4	-	TRBJ2-2	TGTGCCAGCAGTTTCACAGGGATGAACACCGGGGAGCTGTTTTTT	CASSFTGMNTGELFF
-	TRBV6-6	-	TRBJ2-5	TGTGCCAGCAGTTACGGCCAAGAGACCCAGTACTTC	CASSYGQETQYF
-	TRBV20-1	-	TRBJ2-3	TGCAGTGCTAGTCAGGGGTTGGGGGTAACAGATACGCAGTATTTT	CSASQGLGVTDTQYF
-	TRBV20-1	-	TRBJ2-5	TGCAGTGCTAGAGAGCTCAACTACCAAGAGACCCAGTACTTC	CSARELNYQETQYF
-	TRBV4-1	-	TRBJ2-1	TGCGCCAGCAGCCAAGGGTTGGAGGGGGGGACTTACAATGAGCAGTTCTTC	CASSQGLEGGTYNEQFF
few	TRBV12-3/TRBV12-4	-	TRBJ2-7	TGTGCCAGCAGTTTATCGACCTACGAGCAGTACTTC	CASSLSTYEQYF
few	TRBV12-3/TRBV12-4	-	TRBJ1-5	TGTGCCAGCAGTCCCACGAACGGGAATCAGCCCCAGCATTTT	CASSPTNGNQPQHF
-	TRBV5-1	TRBD2	TRBJ2-3	TGCGCCAGCAGACCGACTAGCGGGGCCAGCACAGATACGCAGTATTTT	CASRPTSGASTDTQYF
few	TRBV13	-	TRBJ2-3	TGTGCCAGCAGCTTATTCGGACCTTCGGGAGATACGCAGTATTTT	CASSLFGPSGDTQYF
few	TRBV2	TRBD1	TRBJ1-4	TGTGCCAGCAGGGCACAGGGGGCGCGTAATGAAAAACTGTTTTTT	CASRAQGARNEKLFF
-	TRBV12-3/TRBV12-4	TRBD2	TRBJ2-2	TGTGCCAGCACGGGACTAGCGGGGACCGGGGAGCTGTTTTTT	CASTGLAGTGELFF
-	TRBV30	-	TRBJ2-3	TGTGCCTGGAGTCAGTGGCACACGGGGGATACGCAGTATTTT	CAWSQWHTGDTQYF
once	TRBV5-6	-	TRBJ2-1	TGTGCCAGCAGCTTGGGAGCGTCTAGGGGCCCCCAGTTCTTC	CASSLGASRGPQFF
-	TRBV5-1	-	TRBJ1-1	TGCGCCAGCAGCTTAGTTGGGTTCACTAACACTGAAGCTTTCTTT	CASSLVGFTNTEAFF
-	TRBV4-3	-	TRBJ2-3	TGCGCCAGCAGCCATGATTGGACAGGCACAGATACGCAGTATTTT	CASSHDWTGTDTQYF
-	TRBV12-3/TRBV12-4	-	TRBJ1-3	TGTGCCAGCAGTCCCACAGGGCGAGGAAACACCATATATTTT	CASSPTGRGNTIYF
once	TRBV27	-	TRBJ2-7	TGTGCCAGCAGATTGAAAGGGACGTACGAGCAGTACTTC	CASRLKGTYEQYF
-	TRBV29-1	TRBD2	TRBJ2-1	TGCAGCGTTGACAGCGGCGGGGGGGCGTACAATGAGCAGTTCTTC	CSVDSGGGAYNEQFF
-	TRBV20-1	-	TRBJ2-3	TGCAGTGCTAGAGATGCCCTAGGTACAGATACGCAGTATTTT	CSARDALGTDTQYF
-	TRBV7-8	-	TRBJ1-3	TGTGCCAGCAGCCGTGAAGAACACTACACCATATATTTT	CASSREEHYTIYF
once	TRBV20-1	-	TRBJ2-7	TGCAGTGCTAGAGATATGGGTGGAGGCGAGCAGTACTTC	CSARDMGGGEQYF